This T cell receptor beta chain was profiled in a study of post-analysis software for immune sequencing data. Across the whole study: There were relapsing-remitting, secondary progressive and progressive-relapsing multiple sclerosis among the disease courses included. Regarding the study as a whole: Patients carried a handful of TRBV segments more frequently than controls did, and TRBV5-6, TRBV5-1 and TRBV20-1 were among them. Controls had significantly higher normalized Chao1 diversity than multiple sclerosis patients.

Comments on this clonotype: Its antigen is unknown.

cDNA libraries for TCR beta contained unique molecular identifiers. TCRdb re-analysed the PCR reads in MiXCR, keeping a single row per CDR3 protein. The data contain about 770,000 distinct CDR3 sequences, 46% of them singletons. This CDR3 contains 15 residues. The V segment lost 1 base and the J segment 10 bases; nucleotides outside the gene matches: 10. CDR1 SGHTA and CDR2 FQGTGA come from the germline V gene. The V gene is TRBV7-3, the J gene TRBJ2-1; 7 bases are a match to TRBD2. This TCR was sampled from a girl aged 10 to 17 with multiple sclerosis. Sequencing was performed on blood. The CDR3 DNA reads TGTGCCAGCAGCTTAAGCCCTAGCGGAGTCATAGAGCAGTTCTTC. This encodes CASSLSPSGVIEQFF. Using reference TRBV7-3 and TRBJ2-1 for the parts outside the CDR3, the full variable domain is GAGVSQTPSNKVTEKGKYVELRCDPISGHTALYWYRQSLGQGPEFLIYFQGTGAADDSGLPNDRFFAVRPEGSVSTLKIQRTERGDSAVYLCASSLSPSGVIEQFFGPGTRLTVL.